Here is one TCR beta chain with its context. The sample comes from a study of blood T cells in healthy people across ages. V dropped 0 bases and J dropped 6; count of bases not matched to a gene: 8. The CDR3 consists of 14 residues. Germline V gene lookup returns CDR1 DFQATT and CDR2 SNEGSKA (reference sequence). The use of a sample-barcoded 5' primer and a J-beta primer mix characterized a second PCR of about 7 to 12 cycles. MiXCR, applied by TCRdb to the 5' RACE reads, yields one record per CDR3 protein. The profile covers around 1,000,000 distinct CDR3 sequences, with approximately 25% appearing a single time and less than 0.75% taken by the ten largest. The same sample was also studied in work on T cells of mothers and their children. That work contributes: Related mother-child pairs showed slightly higher but non-significant overlap than unrelated pairs.

This receptor was identified in a girl aged 2 to 10 in good health. V and J are TRBV20-1 and TRBJ2-7; 7 bases align to TRBD2. Sequences were obtained from blood. The CDR3: CSARDRTGGIEQYF. For the CDR3, the DNA is TGCAGTGCTAGAGACAGAACCGGGGGGATCGAGCAGTACTTC.